This is a list of T cell receptor beta chains from one sample in a study of shared T cell receptors in the human thymus. Sequencing used immunoSEQ multiplex PCR; TCRdb keeps in-frame clones, though not all of them. This table holds hundreds of thousands of clones, 87% found once. The sample also formed part of further work on human thymus T cells.

The sample consisted of thymocytes. Receptor source: a boy under two years old with a congenital heart defect. The CDR3 runs from the conserved cysteine through the conserved F or W. A D gene is named only where the DNA matches it firmly. Where a row states a size, it is once, few, many or the class of an expanded clone; other rows omit it.

j_call	clone_size	v_call	d_call	cdr3_nt	cdr3_aa
TRBJ1-3	-	TRBV19	-	TGTGCCAGTAGTACCCGGTTAGACTCTGGAAACACCATATATTTT	CASSTRLDSGNTIYF
TRBJ1-5	-	TRBV6-5	-	TGTGCCAGCAGCGACACGGGGGGCTCGCAGCCCCAGCATTTT	CASSDTGGSQPQHF
TRBJ1-2	-	TRBV5-5	-	TGTGCCAGCAGCCTTCCCGGGGAAAACTATGGCTACACCTTC	CASSLPGENYGYTF
TRBJ1-2	-	TRBV9	-	TGTGCCAGCAGCGTAGGAATAAGTACTGACTATGGCTACACCTTC	CASSVGISTDYGYTF
TRBJ1-1	-	TRBV2	-	TGTGCCAGCAGTGAAAATGGCGGGAACACTGAAGCTTTCTTT	CASSENGGNTEAFF
TRBJ2-2	-	TRBV27	-	TGTGCCAGCAGTCCCCTGACAGAAGGTTCGAACACCGGGGAGCTGTTTTTT	CASSPLTEGSNTGELFF
TRBJ2-2	few	TRBV19	TRBD1	TGTGCCAGTAGTGGGAGACAGGGTTTGGGCGGGGAGCTGTTTTTT	CASSGRQGLGGELFF
TRBJ1-5	-	TRBV30	-	TGTGCCTGGAGTGCAAGGCCCAAGGGGAGCAATCAGCCCCAGCATTTT	CAWSARPKGSNQPQHF
TRBJ2-7	-	TRBV15	TRBD1	TGTGCCACCAGCAGAGGTATACCCGACAGGGGTTACGAGCAGTACTTC	CATSRGIPDRGYEQYF
TRBJ2-7	-	TRBV12-5	TRBD1	TGTGCTAGTGGTCCCGGGACAGAGAATTACGAGCAGTACTTC	CASGPGTENYEQYF
TRBJ1-2	-	TRBV10-3	-	TGTGCCATCAGCGAGGACAGCAACTATGGCTACACCTTC	CAISEDSNYGYTF
TRBJ2-7	once	TRBV27	-	TGTGCCAGCAGTTTACAACCGAGTTGCGAGCAGTACTTC	CASSLQPSCEQYF
TRBJ2-2	-	TRBV4-3	TRBD2	TGCGCCAGCAGCTATAGCGGGGGGACGAACACCGGGGAGCTGTTTTTT	CASSYSGGTNTGELFF
TRBJ2-1	-	TRBV28	-	TGTGCCAGCAGTTTGAGGGTGCGGCCTGAGCAGTTCTTC	CASSLRVRPEQFF
TRBJ1-1	-	TRBV14	TRBD1	TGTGCCAGCAGCCGCGGACAGGGCGGACACACTGAAGCTTTCTTT	CASSRGQGGHTEAFF
TRBJ1-2	-	TRBV6-5	-	TGTGCCAGCAGAGGTAGCAGCTATGGCTACACCTTC	CASRGSSYGYTF
TRBJ2-7	-	TRBV2	-	TGTGCCAGCAGTGGTCAGGAAAGCTCCTACGAGCAGTACTTC	CASSGQESSYEQYF
TRBJ2-5	-	TRBV27	-	TGTGCCAGCAGTTTTCGGGAGAATCCGAGAGAGACCCAGTACTTC	CASSFRENPRETQYF
TRBJ1-2	-	TRBV15	TRBD1	TGTGCCACCAGCAGAGAACAGGGGATCTATGGCTACACCTTC	CATSREQGIYGYTF
TRBJ2-7	-	TRBV9	TRBD2	TGTGCCAGCAGCGTAGGGACTAGCGGGATCAAGCAGTACTTC	CASSVGTSGIKQYF
TRBJ1-4	-	TRBV19	TRBD1	TGTGCCAGTAGTGGTCAACGGGACAGGGAGGTTTTGGGTGAAAAACTGTTTTTT	CASSGQRDREVLGEKLFF
TRBJ2-7	once	TRBV5-1	TRBD2	TGCGCCAGCAGCTTGGAAAGCGGGAGGGCTCTAGGAGAGCAGTACTTC	CASSLESGRALGEQYF
TRBJ1-2	-	TRBV30	TRBD1	TGTGCCTGGAGTACCCGCAGGGGGCGATATGGCTACACCTTC	CAWSTRRGRYGYTF
TRBJ2-5	-	TRBV27	TRBD2	TGTGCCAGCAGTTTAAGTCCGGGACTAGCGGGGAGATGGGAGACCCAGTACTTC	CASSLSPGLAGRWETQYF
TRBJ2-2	-	TRBV6-1	-	TGTGCCAGCAGTAGGACAGGGAGGGTCGGCGGGGAGCTGTTTTTT	CASSRTGRVGGELFF
TRBJ2-1	-	TRBV27	-	TGTGCCAGCAAGCCGGGGATACGGGGAACCCCCAATGAGCAGTTCTTC	CASKPGIRGTPNEQFF
TRBJ1-6	-	TRBV7-9	TRBD1	TGTGCCAGCAGCGACAGGGCCGGGAATTCACCCCTCCACTTT	CASSDRAGNSPLHF
TRBJ1-2	-	TRBV5-4	TRBD1	TGTGCCAGCAGCTGCAAGGCGACACAGGGGTGTGGCTACACCTTC	CASSCKATQGCGYTF
TRBJ2-7	-	TRBV15	TRBD2	TGTGCCACCAGCAGATTCTATCGGCGGGAGGGTCCGCCCTACGAGCAGTACTTC	CATSRFYRREGPPYEQYF
TRBJ2-5	-	TRBV2	TRBD2	TGTGCCAGCAGCAGAAGGCGGGAGCGGGAGACCCAGTACTTC	CASSRRRERETQYF
TRBJ2-1	-	TRBV5-1	-	TGCGCCAGCAGCCCGGACTATTACTTCCATCATCAGCAGTTCTTC	CASSPDYYFHHQQFF
TRBJ2-6	-	TRBV6-5	-	TGTGCCAGCAGTTTCCAGTCTGGGGCCAACGTCCTGACTTTC	CASSFQSGANVLTF
TRBJ2-3	-	TRBV19	-	TGTGCCAGTAGTTATCCGAGGAACACAGATACGCAGTATTTT	CASSYPRNTDTQYF
TRBJ1-5	few	TRBV28	-	TGTGCCAGCAGTTTAGGGTCAGGACAGCCCCAGCATTTT	CASSLGSGQPQHF
TRBJ2-5	-	TRBV6-1	TRBD1	TGTGCCACCGACAGGGGGACGGAGACCCAGTACTTC	CATDRGTETQYF
TRBJ2-3	-	TRBV12-5	TRBD2	TGTGCTAGTGGTTTGGGGACCCCGGGACTAGCGGAGAGAGATACGCAGTATTTT	CASGLGTPGLAERDTQYF
TRBJ2-7	-	TRBV15	TRBD2	TGTGCCACCAGCAGAGATTCGACTAGCGGGTGGTACGAGCAGTACTTC	CATSRDSTSGWYEQYF
TRBJ2-6	-	TRBV11-2	-	TGTGCCAGCAGCTACCAGGGTCCCTCTGGGGCCAACGTCCTGACTTTC	CASSYQGPSGANVLTF
TRBJ2-7	-	TRBV11-1	TRBD1	TGTGCCAGCAGCTTAGCTATGGACAGGGGCTCGGGGGAGCAGTACTTC	CASSLAMDRGSGEQYF
TRBJ1-5	-	TRBV14	-	TGTGCCAGCAGCCAAGGAATGAGAGGTCCCCAGCATTTT	CASSQGMRGPQHF
TRBJ1-5	-	TRBV10-3	-	TGTGCCATCAGTGAGTCGAAGGACAGCGACAATCAGCCCCAGCATTTT	CAISESKDSDNQPQHF
TRBJ2-1	once	TRBV4-2	TRBD2	TGTGCCAGCAGCCAAGGACTGTCCCCCGGGGGGGAGCAGTTCTTC	CASSQGLSPGGEQFF
TRBJ1-2	-	TRBV4-3	-	TGCGCCAGCAGCCAAGTTCGGGACGGAGGGTGGTTAGGATATGGCTACACCTTC	CASSQVRDGGWLGYGYTF
TRBJ1-1	-	TRBV11-2	-	TGTGCCAGCAGCTTAAACGGGGGGGAAGCTTTCTTT	CASSLNGGEAFF
TRBJ1-4	-	TRBV28	TRBD1	TGTGCCAGCAGCCTACCGGGTAGGGACAGGGTGACTAATGAAAAACTGTTTTTT	CASSLPGRDRVTNEKLFF
TRBJ1-6	-	TRBV30	-	TGTGCCTGGAGTGTACTGAAAGGGGAGCGGAGCCCGGGGGGTAATTCACCCCTCCACTTT	CAWSVLKGERSPGGNSPLHF
TRBJ2-2	-	TRBV28	-	TGTGCCAGCAGTTTTTGGACACATCCTGGGGAGCTGTTTTTT	CASSFWTHPGELFF
TRBJ1-1	-	TRBV6-5	TRBD1	TGTGCCAGCAGACCCGGGACAGGGGTCACTGAAGCTTTCTTT	CASRPGTGVTEAFF
TRBJ2-7	-	TRBV5-5	TRBD2	TGTGCCAGCAGCTTGGCGGAACTACTGACTAGCGGGAGGTACGAGCAGTACTTC	CASSLAELLTSGRYEQYF
TRBJ1-5	-	TRBV4-3	-	TGCGCCAGCAGCCAAGACGGGAGCAATCAGCCCCAGCATTTT	CASSQDGSNQPQHF
TRBJ1-1	-	TRBV9	TRBD1	TGTGCCAGCAGCGGGACCACCGGGACAGGGGACACTGAAGCTTTCTTT	CASSGTTGTGDTEAFF
TRBJ1-1	-	TRBV9	TRBD1	TGTGCCAGCAGCGGTGGGACAGCACCGAACACTGAAGCTTTCTTT	CASSGGTAPNTEAFF
TRBJ1-1	few	TRBV19	-	TGTGCCAGTAGCGCGACAGAGGAGAACACTGAAGCTTTCTTT	CASSATEENTEAFF
TRBJ1-1	-	TRBV6-1	TRBD1	TGTGCCAGCATTCACCTGGACAGGGGTGAAGCTTTCTTT	CASIHLDRGEAFF
TRBJ2-7	-	TRBV25-1	TRBD1	TGTGCCAGCAGTGACCGGGACAGGGACTCCTACGAGCAGTACTTC	CASSDRDRDSYEQYF
TRBJ2-3	-	TRBV4-1	TRBD2	TGCGCCAGCAGCCAAGACAGGGGGAGACTAGCGGGAGATAGCACAGATACGCAGTATTTT	CASSQDRGRLAGDSTDTQYF
TRBJ2-7	-	TRBV9	TRBD1	TGTGCCAGCAGCCCCGGACAGGAGTCCTACGAGCAGTACTTC	CASSPGQESYEQYF